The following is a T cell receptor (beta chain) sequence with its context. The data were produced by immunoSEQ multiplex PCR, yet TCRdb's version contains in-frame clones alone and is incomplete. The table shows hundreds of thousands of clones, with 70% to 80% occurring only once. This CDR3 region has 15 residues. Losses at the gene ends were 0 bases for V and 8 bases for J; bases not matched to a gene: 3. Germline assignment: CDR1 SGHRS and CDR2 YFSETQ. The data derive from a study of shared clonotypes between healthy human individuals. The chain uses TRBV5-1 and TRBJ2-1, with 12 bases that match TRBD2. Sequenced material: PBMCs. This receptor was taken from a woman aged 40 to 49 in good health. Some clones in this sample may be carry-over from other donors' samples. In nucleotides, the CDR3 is TGCGCCAGCAGCTTGGGACTAGCGGGAGCCGATGAGCAGTTCTTC. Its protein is CASSLGLAGADEQFF. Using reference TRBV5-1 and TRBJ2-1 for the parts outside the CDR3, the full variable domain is KAGVTQTPRYLIKTRGQQVTLSCSPISGHRSVSWYQQTPGQGLQFLFEYFSETQRNKGNFPGRFSGRQFSNSRSEMNVSTLELGDSALYLCASSLGLAGADEQFFGPGTRLTVL.